This TCR beta chain originates from a study of T cell responses to AZD1222 COVID-19 vaccine. Trimming took 4 bases from V and 3 from J; bases not matched to a gene: 5. Germline V gives CDR1 LGHDT, CDR2 YNNKEL (reference sequence). The CDR3 has 15 residues. For this clone: Its antigen is not identified.

Using immunoSEQ multiplex PCR, the repertoire was profiled, and TCRdb retains in-frame clones only, with some absent. The data hold about 100,000 clones, with roughly 91% observed a single time. Study results and limitations: Seropositive AZD1222 recipients at baseline numbered only 6 or 7. Repertoires were obtained only post-peak T cell response.

The specimen comprised peripheral blood, sampled on day 0 of AZD1222 vaccination. The TCR comes from an adult in good health. The J gene is TRBJ1-1, the V gene TRBV3-1 (or the pseudogene TRBV3-2); 10 bases agree with TRBD1. CDR3 residues: CASSPPDRGHTEAFF. The CDR3 DNA sequence: TGTGCCAGCAGCCCCCCAGACAGGGGGCACACTGAAGCTTTCTTT.